These T cell receptor beta chains were read from a single sample in a study of T cells in Graves' hyperthyroidism and ophthalmopathy. One entry per CDR3 protein, called by TCRdb with MiXCR from the multiplex PCR reads. The sample contains roughly 750,000 distinct CDR3 sequences, 16% of which appear only once. The sequenced sample was blood. The receptors were sampled from a man aged 18 to 30 with Graves' hyperthyroidism. Each CDR3 is given with its conserved first and last residue. A D gene is named only where the DNA matches it firmly. Where a row states a size, it is once, few, many or the class of an expanded clone; other rows omit it.

clone_size: many
d_call: NA
v_call: TRBV7-8
j_call: TRBJ2-1
cdr3_nt: TGTGCCAGCAGCTTAGCTCGCCTGAGCTCCTACAATGAGCAGTTCTTC
cdr3_aa: CASSLARLSSYNEQFF

clone_size: many
d_call: TRBD2
v_call: TRBV20-1
j_call: TRBJ2-3
cdr3_nt: TGCAGTGCTTTTCTACCGGGGAGGGGTACAGATACGCAGTATTTT
cdr3_aa: CSAFLPGRGTDTQYF

clone_size: few
d_call: NA
v_call: TRBV4-1
j_call: TRBJ1-1
cdr3_nt: TGCGCCAGCAGCCTTACTAACAGGGAGACTGAAGCTTTCTTT
cdr3_aa: CASSLTNRETEAFF

clone_size: many
d_call: NA
v_call: TRBV7-2
j_call: TRBJ1-2
cdr3_nt: TGTGCCAGCAGCTTCCCAATGGGCCTTGCCCTCTATGGCTACACCTTC
cdr3_aa: CASSFPMGLALYGYTF

clone_size: many
d_call: NA
v_call: TRBV7-9
j_call: TRBJ1-6
cdr3_nt: TGTGCCAGCAGCTTAGATAATTCACCCCTCCACTTT
cdr3_aa: CASSLDNSPLHF

clone_size: many
d_call: NA
v_call: TRBV6-6
j_call: TRBJ2-1
cdr3_nt: TGTGCCAGCAGTTACAAGGGGCAGGGCAATGAGCAGTTCTTC
cdr3_aa: CASSYKGQGNEQFF

clone_size: NA
d_call: TRBD2
v_call: TRBV12-3/TRBV12-4
j_call: TRBJ2-7
cdr3_nt: TGTGCCAGCAGTTTATGGACTAGCGGGAGGGAAGCGCAGTACTTC
cdr3_aa: CASSLWTSGREAQYF

clone_size: many
d_call: TRBD1
v_call: TRBV12-5
j_call: TRBJ2-3
cdr3_nt: TGTGCTAGTGGTTTCTACCGGGACAGGGTCAGAACAGATACGCAGTATTTT
cdr3_aa: CASGFYRDRVRTDTQYF

clone_size: few
d_call: NA
v_call: TRBV5-1
j_call: TRBJ2-1
cdr3_nt: TGCGCCAGCAGCTTGGGATACACTTACAATGAGCAGTTCTTC
cdr3_aa: CASSLGYTYNEQFF

clone_size: NA
d_call: NA
v_call: TRBV3-1
j_call: TRBJ1-5
cdr3_nt: TGTGCCAGCAGCCAGGGGTCGACGAGCAATCAGCCCCAGCATTTT
cdr3_aa: CASSQGSTSNQPQHF

clone_size: many
d_call: NA
v_call: TRBV7-2
j_call: TRBJ2-3
cdr3_nt: TGTGCCAGCAGCTCCGGGCCCCACACAGATACGCAGTATTTT
cdr3_aa: CASSSGPHTDTQYF

clone_size: NA
d_call: NA
v_call: TRBV7-3
j_call: TRBJ1-1
cdr3_nt: TGTGCCAGCAGCCGGGGACCATCCCTGGGGAACACTGAAGCTTTCTTT
cdr3_aa: CASSRGPSLGNTEAFF

clone_size: NA
d_call: TRBD1
v_call: TRBV15
j_call: TRBJ1-1
cdr3_nt: TGTGCCACCAGCACAGGACAGGGATTGGGCACTGAAGCTTTCTTT
cdr3_aa: CATSTGQGLGTEAFF

clone_size: NA
d_call: TRBD2
v_call: TRBV6-1
j_call: TRBJ2-1
cdr3_nt: TGTGCCAGCAGTTGGCTAGCGGCCGGCTACAATGAGCAGTTCTTC
cdr3_aa: CASSWLAAGYNEQFF

clone_size: NA
d_call: TRBD2
v_call: TRBV6-1
j_call: TRBJ2-5
cdr3_nt: TGTGCCAGCATCCTAGCGGGAGGGAAGACCCAGTACTTC
cdr3_aa: CASILAGGKTQYF

clone_size: NA
d_call: NA
v_call: TRBV2
j_call: TRBJ2-3
cdr3_nt: TGTGCCAGCAGAGAGGGGCCAGCCTCCACAGATACGCAGTATTTT
cdr3_aa: CASREGPASTDTQYF

clone_size: NA
d_call: NA
v_call: TRBV6-2/TRBV6-3
j_call: TRBJ2-1
cdr3_nt: TGTGCCAGCAGTTTATTAGCGGATCCCTACAATGAGCAGTTCTTC
cdr3_aa: CASSLLADPYNEQFF

clone_size: many
d_call: TRBD2
v_call: TRBV3-1
j_call: TRBJ2-1
cdr3_nt: TGTGCCAGCAGCCAAGCCCTACTAGCGGGGAGTGAGCAGTTCTTC
cdr3_aa: CASSQALLAGSEQFF

clone_size: many
d_call: NA
v_call: TRBV2
j_call: TRBJ2-7
cdr3_nt: TGTGCCGCCCTGGGGGAAAGGCTAGCAGGGTACGAGCAGTACTTC
cdr3_aa: CAALGERLAGYEQYF

clone_size: few
d_call: NA
v_call: TRBV7-9
j_call: TRBJ2-3
cdr3_nt: TGTGCCAGCAGCTTCACTGGGGGAGACACAGATACGCAGTATTTT
cdr3_aa: CASSFTGGDTDTQYF

clone_size: many
d_call: NA
v_call: TRBV11-3
j_call: TRBJ2-2
cdr3_nt: TGTGCCAGCAGCCTGGGGCCACCCAACACCGGGGAGCTGTTTTTT
cdr3_aa: CASSLGPPNTGELFF

clone_size: few
d_call: TRBD1
v_call: TRBV9
j_call: TRBJ2-6
cdr3_nt: TGTGCCAGCAGCGGACAGGGCTCTGGGGCCAACGTCCTGACTTTC
cdr3_aa: CASSGQGSGANVLTF

clone_size: many
d_call: TRBD2
v_call: TRBV6-1
j_call: TRBJ2-5
cdr3_nt: TGTGCCAGCAGCTACGGACTAGCGGGACGGGAGACCCAGTACTTC
cdr3_aa: CASSYGLAGRETQYF

clone_size: few
d_call: NA
v_call: TRBV24-1
j_call: TRBJ2-1
cdr3_nt: TGTGCCACCAGTGATTTGCGGGTGAAGGGCAGGGGTTACAATGAGCAGTTCTTC
cdr3_aa: CATSDLRVKGRGYNEQFF

clone_size: few
d_call: TRBD2
v_call: TRBV5-4
j_call: TRBJ2-7
cdr3_nt: TGTGCCAGCAGCTTGGTTTCTAGCGGGAGCGAGCAGTACTTC
cdr3_aa: CASSLVSSGSEQYF

clone_size: many
d_call: TRBD2
v_call: TRBV2
j_call: TRBJ2-2
cdr3_nt: TGTGCCAGCAGGCCGGGACTAGCGTCCTCATTTGAAGGGGGTACCGGGGAGCTGTTTTTT
cdr3_aa: CASRPGLASSFEGGTGELFF

clone_size: many
d_call: NA
v_call: TRBV20-1
j_call: TRBJ2-7
cdr3_nt: TGCAGTGCTAGGGGGGTTTCCTACGAGCAGTACTTC
cdr3_aa: CSARGVSYEQYF

clone_size: many
d_call: NA
v_call: TRBV14
j_call: TRBJ2-3
cdr3_nt: TGTGCCAGCAGCCAAGACTGGTACACAGATACGCAGTATTTT
cdr3_aa: CASSQDWYTDTQYF

clone_size: few
d_call: NA
v_call: TRBV6-2/TRBV6-3
j_call: TRBJ2-1
cdr3_nt: TGTGCCACCGGGGGGATGACACAGGGGGCTGCGGGGGGCTCCTACAATGAGCAGTTCTTC
cdr3_aa: CATGGMTQGAAGGSYNEQFF

clone_size: many
d_call: NA
v_call: TRBV11-3
j_call: TRBJ2-1
cdr3_nt: TGTGCCAGCAGATTCAGGGACCTTTGGTTCGATGAGCAGTTCTTC
cdr3_aa: CASRFRDLWFDEQFF